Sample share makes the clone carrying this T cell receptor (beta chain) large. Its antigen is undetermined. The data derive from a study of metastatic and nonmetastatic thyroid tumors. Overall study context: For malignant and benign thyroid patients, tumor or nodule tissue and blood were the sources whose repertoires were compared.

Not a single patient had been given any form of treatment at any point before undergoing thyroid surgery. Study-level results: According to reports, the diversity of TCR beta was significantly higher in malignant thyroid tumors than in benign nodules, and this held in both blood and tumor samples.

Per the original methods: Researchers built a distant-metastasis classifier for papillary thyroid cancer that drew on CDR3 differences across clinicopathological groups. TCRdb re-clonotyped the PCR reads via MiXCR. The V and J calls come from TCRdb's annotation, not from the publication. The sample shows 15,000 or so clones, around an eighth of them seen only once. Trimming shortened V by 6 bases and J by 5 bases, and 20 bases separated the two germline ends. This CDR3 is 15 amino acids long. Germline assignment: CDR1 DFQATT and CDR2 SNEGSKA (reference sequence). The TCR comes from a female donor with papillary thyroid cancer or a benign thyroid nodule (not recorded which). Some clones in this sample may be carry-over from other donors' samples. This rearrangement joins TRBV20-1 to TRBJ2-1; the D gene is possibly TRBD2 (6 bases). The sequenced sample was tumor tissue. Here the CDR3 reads CSASSGRGLDNEQFF. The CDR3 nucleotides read TGCAGTGCCTCGAGTGGTCGGGGGTTAGACAATGAGCAGTTCTTC.